The clone carrying this TCR beta chain has more than one count but fewer than ten. The antigen is unknown. 13 Jbeta primers and 60 Vbeta primers were used for the PCR. The data were produced by immunoSEQ multiplex PCR, yet TCRdb's version contains in-frame clones alone and is incomplete. The table shows around 140,000 clones, with around 10% occurring only once. These data come from a study of cytomegalovirus exposure and HLA in healthy donors. Study in general: An earlier analysis identified approximately 120 million unique TCR beta sequences in 150 million to 200 million T cells.

General observations from the study: Per a prior analysis, the majority of TCR beta V segments were productive roughly 90% or roughly 30% of the time. With high specificity and sensitivity, the classifier reportedly diagnosed cytomegalovirus status.

The sequence was collected from a woman aged 40 to 50 in good health and CMV-seropositive. The specimen sequenced was PBMCs.

The CDR3 reads CASSPAALPGEQYF. The CDR3, as DNA: TGTGCCAGCAGCCCGGCGGCGTTACCGGGCGAGCAGTACTTC. This sequence joins TRBV4-2 and TRBJ2-7; D remains ambiguous. V dropped 4 bases and J dropped 6 bases, with 16 bases sitting between them. Germline-derived CDR1 and CDR2 are LGHNA and YNFKEQ. The CDR3 totals 14 residues.